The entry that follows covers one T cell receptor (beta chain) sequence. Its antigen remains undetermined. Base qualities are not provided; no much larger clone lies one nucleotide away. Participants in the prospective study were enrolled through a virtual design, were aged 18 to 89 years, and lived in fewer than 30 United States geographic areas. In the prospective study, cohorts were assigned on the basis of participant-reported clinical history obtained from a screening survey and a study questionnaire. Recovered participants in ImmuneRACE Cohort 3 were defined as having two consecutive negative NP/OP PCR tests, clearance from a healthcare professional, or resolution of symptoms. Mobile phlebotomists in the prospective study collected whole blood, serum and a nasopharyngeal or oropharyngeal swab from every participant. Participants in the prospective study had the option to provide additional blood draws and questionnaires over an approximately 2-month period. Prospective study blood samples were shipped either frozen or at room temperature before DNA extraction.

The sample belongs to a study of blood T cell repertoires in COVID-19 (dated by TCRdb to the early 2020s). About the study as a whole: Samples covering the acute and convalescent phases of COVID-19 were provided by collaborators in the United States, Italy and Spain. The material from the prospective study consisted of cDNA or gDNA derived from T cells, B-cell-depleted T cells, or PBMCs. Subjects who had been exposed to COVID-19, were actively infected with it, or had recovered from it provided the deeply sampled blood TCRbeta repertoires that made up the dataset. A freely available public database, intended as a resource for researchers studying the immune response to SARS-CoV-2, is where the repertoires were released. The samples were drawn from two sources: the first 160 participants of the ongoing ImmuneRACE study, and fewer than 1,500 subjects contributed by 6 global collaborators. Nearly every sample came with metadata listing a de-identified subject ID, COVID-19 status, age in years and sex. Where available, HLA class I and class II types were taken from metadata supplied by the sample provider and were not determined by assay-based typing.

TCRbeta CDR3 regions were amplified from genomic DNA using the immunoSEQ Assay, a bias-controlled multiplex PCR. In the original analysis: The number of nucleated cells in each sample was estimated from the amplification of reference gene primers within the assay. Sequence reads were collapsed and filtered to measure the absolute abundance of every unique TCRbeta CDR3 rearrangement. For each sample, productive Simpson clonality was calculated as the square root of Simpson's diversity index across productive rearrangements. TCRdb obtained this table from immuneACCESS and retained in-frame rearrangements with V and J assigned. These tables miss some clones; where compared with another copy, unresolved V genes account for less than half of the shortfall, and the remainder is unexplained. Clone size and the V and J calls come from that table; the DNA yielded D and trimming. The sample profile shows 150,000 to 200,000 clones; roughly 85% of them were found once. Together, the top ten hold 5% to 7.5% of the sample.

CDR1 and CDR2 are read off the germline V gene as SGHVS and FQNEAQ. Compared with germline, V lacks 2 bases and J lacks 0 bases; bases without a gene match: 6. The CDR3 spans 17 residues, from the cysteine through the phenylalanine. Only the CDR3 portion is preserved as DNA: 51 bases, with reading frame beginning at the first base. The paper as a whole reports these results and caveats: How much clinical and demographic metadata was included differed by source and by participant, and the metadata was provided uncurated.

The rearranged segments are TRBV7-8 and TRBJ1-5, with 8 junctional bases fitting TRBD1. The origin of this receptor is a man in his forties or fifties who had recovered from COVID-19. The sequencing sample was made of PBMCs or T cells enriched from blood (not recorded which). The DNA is TGTGCCAGCAGCTTAAAACAGGGGGTCGGTAGCAATCAGCCCCAGCATTTT. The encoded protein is CASSLKQGVGSNQPQHF. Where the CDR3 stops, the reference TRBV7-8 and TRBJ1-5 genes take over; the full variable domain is GAGVSQSPRYKVAKRGQDVALRCDPISGHVSLFWYQQALGQGPEFLTYFQNEAQLDKSGLPSDRFFAERPEGSVSTLKIQRTQQEDSAVYLCASSLKQGVGSNQPQHFGDGTRLSIL.